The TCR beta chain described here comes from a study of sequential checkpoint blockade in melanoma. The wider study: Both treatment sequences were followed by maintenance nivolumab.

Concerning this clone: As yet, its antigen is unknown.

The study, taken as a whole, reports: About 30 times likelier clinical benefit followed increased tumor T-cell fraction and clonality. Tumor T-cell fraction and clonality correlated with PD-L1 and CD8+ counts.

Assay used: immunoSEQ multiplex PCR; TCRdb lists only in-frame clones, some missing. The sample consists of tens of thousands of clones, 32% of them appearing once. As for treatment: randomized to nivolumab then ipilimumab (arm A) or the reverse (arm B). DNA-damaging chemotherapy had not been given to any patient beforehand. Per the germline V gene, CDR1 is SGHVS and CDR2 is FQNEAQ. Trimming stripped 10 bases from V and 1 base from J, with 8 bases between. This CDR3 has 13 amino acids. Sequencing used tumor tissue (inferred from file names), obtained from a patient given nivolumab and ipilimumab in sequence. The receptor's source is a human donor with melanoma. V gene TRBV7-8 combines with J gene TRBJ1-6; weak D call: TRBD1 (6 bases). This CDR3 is CATQGSYNSPLHF. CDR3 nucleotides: TGTGCCACACAGGGATCCTATAATTCACCCCTCCACTTT.